Shown below are 3 T cell receptor beta chains from a single sample sequenced in a study of blood T cell repertoires in COVID-19. TCRdb keeps only in-frame clones here, not all; method: immunoSEQ multiplex PCR. The sample holds about 440,000 clones, around 88% seen once. The sample consisted of peripheral blood. The receptor set was obtained from a woman between 50 and 59 years old with COVID-19, enrolled during active disease.

This chain connects TRBV2 to TRBJ1-2; D is possibly TRBD1 (6 bases). The CDR3 spans 11 residues. Trimming took 6 bases from V and 8 from J, leaving 10 bases between them. Looked up from germline, CDR1 is SNHLY and CDR2 is FYNNEI. The CDR3 protein is CASRDSWGYTF. CDR3 DNA sequence: TGTGCCAGCAGGGACAGCTGGGGCTACACCTTC.

The rearrangement links TRBV11-2 to TRBJ2-1, with a weak D call TRBD1 (5 bases). Germline lookup yields CDR1 SGHAT and CDR2 FQNNGV. The CDR3 sequence is 14 residues long. V lost 1 base to trimming and J lost 7 bases, with 11 bases between them. The CDR3 is CASSLGVAGNEQFF. CDR3 bases: TGTGCCAGCAGCTTAGGGGTCGCAGGGAATGAGCAGTTCTTC.

The chain carries TRBV19 and TRBJ1-1; tentatively, D is TRBD1 (6 bases). The V and J ends lost 5 bases and 8 bases respectively, with 12 bases between them. Per the germline V gene, CDR1 is LNHDA and CDR2 is SQIVND (reference sequence). This CDR3 has 12 amino acids. The CDR3 spells CASSELGQEAFF. The CDR3 bases are TGTGCCAGTAGTGAGTTAGGACAGGAAGCTTTCTTT.